This TCR beta chain emerged from a study of CXCR3-negative and CXCR3-positive naive CD8 T cells. The CDR3 loop spans 14 amino acids. Looked up from germline, CDR1 is SGHTA and CDR2 is FQGTGA. cDNA libraries for TRB were generated by 5' RACE incorporating UMI labels. Reanalyzing the 5' RACE reads, TCRdb keeps one entry per CDR3 protein, without DNA. The sample holds about 40,000 distinct CDR3 sequences. This clonotype was sampled from a human donor in good health. Some clones in this sample may be carry-over from other donors' samples. The sequencing input was naive CXCR3- CD8+ T cells from blood. As for subset: CD45RO-CCR7+CD27+CD95- naive CD8+ T cells lacking CXCR3 (TNR3-). The rearrangement links TRBV7-3 to TRBJ2-7; the TRBD1 assignment by TCRdb is unverifiable without DNA. This CDR3 is CASSQNGQTYEQYF.